The clone carrying this T cell receptor beta chain has more than one count but fewer than ten. What it recognizes is unknown. This specimen comes from a study of post-analysis software for immune sequencing data. The wider study: Clinical courses comprised relapsing-remitting, secondary progressive and progressive-relapsing multiple sclerosis.

Study-wide results and limits: Relative to controls, patients with multiple sclerosis showed significantly lower normalized Chao1 diversity. Strong co-clustering by F measure was seen for same-batch samples.

Incorporated into the TCR beta cDNA libraries were unique molecular identifiers, which served to reduce PCR and sequencing biases. TCRdb re-called the PCR reads with MiXCR, one entry per CDR3 protein. The table lists about 800,000 distinct CDR3 sequences, 30% of them singletons. The sequence was obtained from a girl aged 5-17 years with multiple sclerosis. Sample: blood.

This chain's CDR3 is CASSAPVGEQFF. The CDR3 DNA sequence: TGTGCCAGCAGTGCGCCAGTGGGTGAGCAGTTCTTC. The chain links TRBV12-3 or TRBV12-4 to TRBJ2-1; D unclear. The V end lost 5 bases, the J end lost 9 bases, and 11 bases lay between the germline ends. The CDR3 runs to 12 residues.